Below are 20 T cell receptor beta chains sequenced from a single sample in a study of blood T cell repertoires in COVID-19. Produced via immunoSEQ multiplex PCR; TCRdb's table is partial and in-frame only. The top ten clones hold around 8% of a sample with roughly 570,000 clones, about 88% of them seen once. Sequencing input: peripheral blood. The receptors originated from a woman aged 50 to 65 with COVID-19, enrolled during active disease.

The DNA of the CDR3 is TGTGCCAGCAGCGTCCCAATTAGGGGGTATGGCTACACCTTC. This codes for CASSVPIRGYGYTF. The chain combines TRBV6-5 with TRBJ1-2, with a tentative D call TRBD1 (6 bases). Between the trimmed V and J ends, which lost 6 bases and 5 bases, there was a span of 16 bases. The CDR3 is made up of 14 amino acids. Germline CDR1 MNHEY, CDR2 SVGAGI.

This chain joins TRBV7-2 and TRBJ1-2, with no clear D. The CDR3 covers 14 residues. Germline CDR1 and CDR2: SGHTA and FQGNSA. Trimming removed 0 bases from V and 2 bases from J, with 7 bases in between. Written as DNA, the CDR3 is TGTGCCAGCAGCTTAGCTCACACCAACTATGGCTACACCTTC. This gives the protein CASSLAHTNYGYTF.

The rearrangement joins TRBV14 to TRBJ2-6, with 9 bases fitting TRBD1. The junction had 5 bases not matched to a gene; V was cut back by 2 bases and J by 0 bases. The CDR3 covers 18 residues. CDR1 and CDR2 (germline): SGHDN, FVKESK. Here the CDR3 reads CASSQSPGQGSGANVLTF. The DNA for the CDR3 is TGTGCCAGCAGCCAATCTCCGGGACAGGGCTCTGGGGCCAACGTCCTGACTTTC.

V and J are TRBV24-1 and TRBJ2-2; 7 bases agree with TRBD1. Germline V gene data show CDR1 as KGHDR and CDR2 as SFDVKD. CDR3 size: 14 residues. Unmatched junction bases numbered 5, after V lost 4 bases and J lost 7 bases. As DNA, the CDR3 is TGTGCCACCAGTGACCCAGGGGGAGACGGGGAGCTGTTTTTT. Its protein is CATSDPGGDGELFF.

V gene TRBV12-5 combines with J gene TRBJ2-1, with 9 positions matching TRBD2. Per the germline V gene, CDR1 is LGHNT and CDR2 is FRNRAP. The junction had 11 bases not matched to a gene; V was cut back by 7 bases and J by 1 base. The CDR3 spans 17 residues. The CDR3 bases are TGTGCTAGTGCCCCATTAGCTAGCGGGGCTTCCTACAATGAGCAGTTCTTC. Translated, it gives CASAPLASGASYNEQFF.

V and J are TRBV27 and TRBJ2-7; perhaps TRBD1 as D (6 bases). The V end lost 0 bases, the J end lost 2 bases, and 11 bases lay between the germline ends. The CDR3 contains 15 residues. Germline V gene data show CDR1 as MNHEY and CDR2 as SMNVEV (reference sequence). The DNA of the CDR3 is TGTGCCAGCAGTTTATCGGGTGACAGGACCTACGAGCAGTACTTC. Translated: CASSLSGDRTYEQYF.

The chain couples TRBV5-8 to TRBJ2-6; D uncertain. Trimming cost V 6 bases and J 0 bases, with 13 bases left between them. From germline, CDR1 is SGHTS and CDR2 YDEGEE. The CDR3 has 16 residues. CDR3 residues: CASTQVRPSGANVLTF. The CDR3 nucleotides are TGTGCCAGCACCCAGGTACGGCCCTCTGGGGCCAACGTCCTGACTTTC.

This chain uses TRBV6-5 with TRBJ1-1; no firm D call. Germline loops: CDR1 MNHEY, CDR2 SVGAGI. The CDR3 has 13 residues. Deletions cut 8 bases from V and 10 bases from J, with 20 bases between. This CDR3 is CASGREGFGGAFF. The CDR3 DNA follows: TGTGCCAGCGGGCGTGAGGGCTTCGGCGGAGCTTTCTTT.

This CDR3 is CASWRPGGTEAFF. The CDR3 nucleotides are TGTGCCAGCTGGAGGCCAGGGGGCACTGAAGCTTTCTTT. This rearrangement joins TRBV12-3 or TRBV12-4 to TRBJ1-1, with TRBD1 matching over 7 bases. With 8 bases clipped from V and 4 bases from J, the junction kept 7 bases outside the gene matches. The CDR3 length is 13 residues.

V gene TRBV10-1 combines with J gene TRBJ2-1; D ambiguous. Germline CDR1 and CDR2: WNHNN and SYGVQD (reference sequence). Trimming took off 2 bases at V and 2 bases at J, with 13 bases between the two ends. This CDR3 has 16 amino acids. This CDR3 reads CASSERGRSPYNEQFF. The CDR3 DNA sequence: TGCGCCAGCAGTGAGAGAGGCAGATCGCCCTACAATGAGCAGTTCTTC.

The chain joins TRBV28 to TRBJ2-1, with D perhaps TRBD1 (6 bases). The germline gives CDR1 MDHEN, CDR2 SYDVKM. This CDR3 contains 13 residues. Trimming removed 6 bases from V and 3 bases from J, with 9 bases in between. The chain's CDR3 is CASSLTGYNEQFF. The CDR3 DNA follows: TGTGCCAGCAGCCTGACAGGCTACAATGAGCAGTTCTTC.

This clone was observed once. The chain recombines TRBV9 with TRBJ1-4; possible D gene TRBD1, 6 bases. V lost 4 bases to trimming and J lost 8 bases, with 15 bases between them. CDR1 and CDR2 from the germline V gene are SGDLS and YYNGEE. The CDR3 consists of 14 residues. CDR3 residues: CASSPGTSTEKLFF. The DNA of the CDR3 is TGTGCCAGCAGCCCTGGGACATCTACAGAAAAACTGTTTTTT.

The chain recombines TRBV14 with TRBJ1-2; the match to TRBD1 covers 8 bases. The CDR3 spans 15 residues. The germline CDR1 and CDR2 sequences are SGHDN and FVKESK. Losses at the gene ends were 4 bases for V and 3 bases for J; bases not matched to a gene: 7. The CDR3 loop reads CASSPTRQGHYGYTF. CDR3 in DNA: TGTGCCAGCAGCCCGACACGACAGGGGCACTATGGCTACACCTTC.

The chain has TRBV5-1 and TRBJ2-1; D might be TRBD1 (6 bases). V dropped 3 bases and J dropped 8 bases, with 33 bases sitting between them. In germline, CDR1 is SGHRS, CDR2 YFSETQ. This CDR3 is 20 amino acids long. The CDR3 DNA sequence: TGCGCCAGCAGCTCACTCAGGGGTACGTTGACCCTGCCGGGAAGGGATGAGCAGTTCTTC. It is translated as CASSSLRGTLTLPGRDEQFF.

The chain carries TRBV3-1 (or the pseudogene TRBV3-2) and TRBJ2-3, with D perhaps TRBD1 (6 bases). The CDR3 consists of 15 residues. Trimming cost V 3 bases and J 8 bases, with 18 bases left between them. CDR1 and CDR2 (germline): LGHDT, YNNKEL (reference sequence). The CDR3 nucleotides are TGTGCCAGCAGCCAGAACCGGGACGGACAGTTTACGCAGTATTTT. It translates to CASSQNRDGQFTQYF.

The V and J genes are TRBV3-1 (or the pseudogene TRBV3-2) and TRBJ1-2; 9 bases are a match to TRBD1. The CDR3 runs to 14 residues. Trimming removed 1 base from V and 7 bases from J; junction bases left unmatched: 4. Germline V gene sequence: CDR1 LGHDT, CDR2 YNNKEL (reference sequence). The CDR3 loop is CASSQAQGAGGYTF. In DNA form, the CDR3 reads TGTGCCAGCAGCCAAGCACAGGGGGCAGGTGGCTACACCTTC.

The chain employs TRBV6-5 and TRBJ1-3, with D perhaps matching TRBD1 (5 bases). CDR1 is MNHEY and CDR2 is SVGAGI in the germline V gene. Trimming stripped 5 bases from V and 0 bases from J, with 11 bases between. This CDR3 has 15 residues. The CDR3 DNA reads TGTGCCAGCAGTAGGGGAGGTTTCTCTGGAAACACCATATATTTT. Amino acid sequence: CASSRGGFSGNTIYF.

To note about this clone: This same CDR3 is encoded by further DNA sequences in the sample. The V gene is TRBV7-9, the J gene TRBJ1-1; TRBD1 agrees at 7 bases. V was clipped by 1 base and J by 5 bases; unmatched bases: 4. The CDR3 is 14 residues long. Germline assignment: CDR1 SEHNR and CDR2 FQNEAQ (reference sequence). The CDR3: CASSLGRGQTEAFF. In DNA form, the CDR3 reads TGTGCCAGCAGCTTAGGTAGGGGGCAAACTGAAGCTTTCTTT.

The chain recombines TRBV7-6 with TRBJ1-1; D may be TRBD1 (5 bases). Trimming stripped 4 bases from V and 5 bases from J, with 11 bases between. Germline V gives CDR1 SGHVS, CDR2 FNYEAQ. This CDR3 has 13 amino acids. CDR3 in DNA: TGTGCCAGCAGCTCCTACTCAGGGACTGAAGCTTTCTTT. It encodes CASSSYSGTEAFF. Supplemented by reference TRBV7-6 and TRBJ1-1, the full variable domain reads GAGVSQSPRYKVTKRGQDVALRCDPISGHVSLYWYRQALGQGPEFLTYFNYEAQQDKSGLPNDRFSAERPEGSISTLTIQRTEQRDSAMYRCASSSYSGTEAFFGQGTRLTVV.

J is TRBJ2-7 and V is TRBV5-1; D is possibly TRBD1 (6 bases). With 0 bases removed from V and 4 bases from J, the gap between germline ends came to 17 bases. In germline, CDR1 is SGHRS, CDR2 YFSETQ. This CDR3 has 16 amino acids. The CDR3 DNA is TGCGCCAGCAGCTTGGGTTACGGGACAAGGAAGTACGAGCAGTACTTC. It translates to CASSLGYGTRKYEQYF.